This T cell receptor beta chain was profiled in a study of blood T cells in healthy people across ages. Study-level results: Per million T cells, TCR beta diversity dropped roughly linearly as age increased.

On this clonotype: Its antigen is still unknown.

The CDR3 is 19 amino acids. Germline V lookup: CDR1 MDHEN, CDR2 SYDVKM. The V segment lost 7 bases and the J segment 4 bases; nucleotides outside the gene matches: 17. It was with a sample-barcoded 5' primer and a J-beta primer mix that a second PCR of roughly 6 to 11 cycles was run. TCRdb analysed the 5' RACE reads with MiXCR anew, one entry per CDR3 protein. The repertoire holds about 940,000 distinct CDR3 sequences, roughly 48% seen once, with about an eighth in the top ten. The chain combines TRBV28 with TRBJ2-3; TRBD2 aligns across 13 bases. The sequencing input was blood. The sequence came from a man between 25 and 39 years old in good health. CDR3 in amino acids: CASTSALAGGRVTPDTQYF. The CDR3, as DNA: TGTGCCAGCACGTCAGCACTAGCGGGGGGGCGAGTGACTCCAGATACGCAGTATTTT.